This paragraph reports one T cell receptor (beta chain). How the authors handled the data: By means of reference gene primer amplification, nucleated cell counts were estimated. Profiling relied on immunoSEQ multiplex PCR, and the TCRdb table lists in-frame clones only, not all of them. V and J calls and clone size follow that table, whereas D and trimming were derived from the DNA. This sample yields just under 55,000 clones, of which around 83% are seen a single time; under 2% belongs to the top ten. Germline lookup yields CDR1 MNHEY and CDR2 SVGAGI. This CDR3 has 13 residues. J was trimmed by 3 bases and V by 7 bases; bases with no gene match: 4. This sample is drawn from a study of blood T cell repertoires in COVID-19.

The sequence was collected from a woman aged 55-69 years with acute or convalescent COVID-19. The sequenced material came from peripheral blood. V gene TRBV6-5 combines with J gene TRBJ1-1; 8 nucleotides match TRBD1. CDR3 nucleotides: TGTGCCAGCACCTTGACAGGGGACACTGAAGCTTTCTTT. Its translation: CASTLTGDTEAFF.